The 16 T cell receptor beta chains in this list originate from one sample, sequenced in a study of T-cell memory formation after mild COVID-19. TCRdb re-derived calls from the 5' RACE reads in MiXCR, one entry per CDR3 protein. The sample contains 450,000 or so distinct CDR3 sequences, 20% of which appear only once. Sequencing was done on a sample of PBMCs or a T cell subset sorted from them (not recorded which). These receptors were obtained from an adult woman who had mild COVID-19 (a few samples of this study predate the infection). Cell type and time point are not known.

The chain is built from TRBV12-3 or TRBV12-4 and TRBJ1-1; D gene unclear. The ends were cut back, 6 bases at V and 6 bases at J, with 8 bases in the middle. The CDR3 runs 11 residues. CDR3 nucleotides: TGTGCCAGCAGCCGCGTGGCTGAAGCTTTCTTT. This encodes CASSRVAEAFF.

The rearrangement links TRBV5-5 to TRBJ2-5; a possible D gene is TRBD2 (5 bases). The CDR3 length is 14 residues. Germline CDR1 SGHKS, CDR2 YYEKEE (reference sequence). The germline V and J ends were trimmed by 0 bases and 5 bases, with 11 bases remaining between them. The CDR3 nucleotides read TGTGCCAGCAGCTTGGTCCTAGCCACGGAGACCCAGTACTTC. The encoded protein is CASSLVLATETQYF.

This clonotype was observed a few times. V gene TRBV12-3 or TRBV12-4 combines with J gene TRBJ2-1, with TRBD2 matching 8 bases. The CDR3 is made up of 14 amino acids. The junction had 5 bases not matched to a gene; V was cut back by 6 bases and J by 4 bases. CDR3 in amino acids: CASRRTSQYNEQFF. CDR3 DNA: TGTGCCAGCAGAAGGACTAGCCAATACAATGAGCAGTTCTTC.

V is TRBV6-6 and J is TRBJ2-3; D assignment may be TRBD1 or TRBD2 (5 bases each). The CDR3 is 14 residues long. Per the germline V gene, CDR1 is MNHNY and CDR2 is SVGAGI (reference sequence). Between the trimmed V and J ends, which lost 2 bases and 9 bases, there was a span of 15 bases. The CDR3 region is CASSYGDPLDTQYF. The DNA for the CDR3 is TGTGCCAGCAGTTACGGGGACCCCTTGGACACGCAGTATTTT.

The V call is TRBV7-9, the J call TRBJ1-1, with TRBD1 matching over 9 bases. This CDR3 contains 14 residues. CDR1 and CDR2 from the germline V gene are SEHNR and FQNEAQ (reference sequence). The V segment lost 6 bases and the J segment 0 bases; nucleotides outside the gene matches: 2. The CDR3 region has the DNA TGTGCCAGCAGAGGACAGGGGATGAACACTGAAGCTTTCTTT. This encodes CASRGQGMNTEAFF.

V and J are TRBV12-3 or TRBV12-4 and TRBJ2-3; 11 bases match TRBD2. This CDR3 spans 20 amino acids. Trimming removed 0 bases from V and 2 bases from J; junction bases left unmatched: 13. Here the CDR3 reads CASSLARGLAGGRNTDTQYF. The CDR3 DNA is TGTGCCAGCAGTTTAGCGCGGGGGCTAGCGGGGGGACGGAACACAGATACGCAGTATTTT.

Only a few counts were recorded for this clonotype. This chain uses TRBV11-2 with TRBJ2-1; D ambiguous. The CDR3 has 13 residues. Trimming took off 4 bases at V and 6 bases at J, with 10 bases between the two ends. CDR1 SGHAT and CDR2 FQNNGV come from the germline V gene. The CDR3 DNA reads as TGTGCCAGCAGCTCCAACACGGTCAATGAGCAGTTCTTC. It encodes CASSSNTVNEQFF.

This clonotype was observed a handful of times. V is TRBV27 and J is TRBJ2-7; TRBD1 agrees at 9 bases. The CDR3 spans 14 residues. Germline V gene lookup returns CDR1 MNHEY and CDR2 SMNVEV (reference sequence). Unmatched junction bases numbered 8, after V lost 6 bases and J lost 5 bases. DNA for the CDR3: TGTGCCAGCAGAGATTGGGACAGGGACAACGAGCAGTACTTC. Translating it yields CASRDWDRDNEQYF.

Only a few counts were recorded for this clonotype. The rearrangement links TRBV5-1 to TRBJ1-1; the D gene is possibly TRBD1 (5 bases). The CDR3 runs to 13 residues. The germline gives CDR1 SGHRS, CDR2 YFSETQ. Trimming removed 1 base from V and 6 bases from J, with 10 bases in between. CDR3 nucleotides: TGCGCCAGCAGCTTGCAGGGTAGGGCTGAAGCTTTCTTT. Protein sequence: CASSLQGRAEAFF.

This clonotype was seen at least ten times. The chain carries TRBV12-3 or TRBV12-4 and TRBJ2-1; possibly TRBD2 for D (5 bases). Trimming shortened V by 6 bases and J by 6 bases, and 9 bases separated the two germline ends. This CDR3 has 12 amino acids. Written as DNA, the CDR3 is TGTGCCAGCAGCTTGGAGGTCAATGAGCAGTTCTTC. Translated: CASSLEVNEQFF.

The table lists this clonotype with a few counts. This chain uses TRBV5-6 with TRBJ2-7; D is uncertain. The V end was cut by 1 base, the J end by 8 bases, with 22 bases between. Germline V CDR1 and CDR2: SGHDT, YYEEEE. This CDR3 is built from 16 residues. The CDR3 protein is CASSLSPTGRITQQYF. In DNA, the CDR3 is TGTGCCAGCAGCTTGTCCCCAACTGGACGGATTACGCAGCAGTACTTC.

The chain has TRBV25-1 and TRBJ1-1; 7 nucleotides agree with TRBD1. From germline, CDR1 is MGHDK and CDR2 SYGVNS. With V trimmed by 7 bases and J by 0 bases, 11 bases remained unmatched. CDR3 size: 16 residues. As DNA, the CDR3 is TGTGCCAGCACCGAGGGGGACAGCCTCCTGAACACTGAAGCTTTCTTT. Amino acids: CASTEGDSLLNTEAFF.

This clonotype was seen many times. The rearrangement joins TRBV12-3 or TRBV12-4 to TRBJ2-7, with 12 nucleotides matching TRBD1. This CDR3 is built from 15 residues. The ends lost 5 bases at V and 6 bases at J; junction bases unmatched: 8. CDR3 in DNA: TGTGCCAGCAGTGTGTGGGGACAGGGGGCTGGCGAGCAGTACTTC. This codes for CASSVWGQGAGEQYF.

The rearrangement links TRBV4-2 to TRBJ2-7, with 7 nucleotides matching TRBD2. Germline V gene lookup returns CDR1 LGHNA and CDR2 YNFKEQ. The CDR3 runs 15 residues. J was trimmed by 6 bases and V by 4 bases; bases with no gene match: 12. The CDR3 protein is CASSPRSGKAGEQYF. CDR3 DNA: TGTGCCAGCAGCCCCAGGAGCGGGAAGGCGGGCGAGCAGTACTTC.

This clonotype showed up just a few times. The J gene is TRBJ2-7, the V gene TRBV5-6, with D unclear. Trimming left V 4 bases short and J 5 bases short, with 16 bases between. The CDR3 length is 14 residues. Per germline, CDR1 SGHDT and CDR2 YYEEEE. The CDR3, as DNA: TGTGCCAGCAGCCCGGCCGGCCACGACCACGAGCAGTACTTC. Protein: CASSPAGHDHEQYF.

This clonotype showed up just a few times. CDR3 in DNA: TGTGCCAGCAGCGTTACCGACACGGCGCTTTCCTACGAGCAGTACTTC. It encodes CASSVTDTALSYEQYF. V and J are TRBV9 and TRBJ2-7, with D uncertain. Per the germline V gene, CDR1 is SGDLS and CDR2 is YYNGEE. Trimming left V 2 bases short and J 1 base short, with 16 bases between. The CDR3 has 16 residues.